The clone carrying this T cell receptor (beta chain) appeared many times. Its cognate antigen is unknown. The sequenced fragment ends 3 residues before the CDR3 boundary, so the rest is inferred from the germline J gene. The CDR3 is 13 residues long. V shed 0 bases and J shed 0 bases, with 5 bases lying between them. The germline V gene encodes CDR1 DFQATT and CDR2 SNEGSKA (reference sequence). Some clones are missing from TCRdb's copy, which holds only in-frame ones; the method was immunoSEQ multiplex PCR. The record shows about 37,000 clones for this sample, with no singletons present. The sample belongs to a study of T cell clonality in common variable immunodeficiency. Study observations and caveats: T cell subpopulation sequencing would be needed to explain CVID clonality.

What was sequenced was peripheral blood mononuclear cells. The TCR comes from a person between 18 and 75 years old in good health. This sequence joins TRBV20-1 and TRBJ1-2; D gene unclear. CDR3 loop: CSARDPANYGYTF. CDR3 bases read: TGCAGTGCTAGAGATCCAGCTAACTATGGC.